This TCR beta chain was captured in a study of cytomegalovirus exposure and HLA in healthy donors. PCR amplification relied on 60 Vbeta primers (plus 13 Jbeta primers). Original analysis: It was a later analysis that counted roughly 80 million unique TCR beta chains, of which 9 million to 13 million were shared. Data came from immunoSEQ multiplex PCR; TCRdb stores just in-frame clones and leaves some out. The V and J calls and clone size come from that table; D and trimming were worked out from the DNA. The repertoire holds around 99,000 clones, with 70% to 80% as singletons. This clone came up a few times. Its antigen is unidentified. V shed 0 bases and J 13 bases; nucleotides not matched to a gene: 11. The CDR3 consists of 17 residues. Germline lookup yields CDR1 LGHNA and CDR2 YNFKEQ. Study outcomes and limitations: Productive rates of about 90% or about 30% were seen for most TCR beta V segments in an earlier analysis. In a later analysis, donors in an Asian-associated ancestry cluster reportedly had fewer N-insertions in productive TCRs than the cohort mean. Across donors, most TCRs were seen rarely, yet some public ones were widespread.

The receptor was derived from a man aged 40-55 years in good health and CMV-seronegative. The chain couples TRBV4-2 to TRBJ2-3, with 15 bases that match TRBD2. Material: PBMCs. CDR3 region: CASSQDVSGLAGGLEYF. The CDR3 DNA sequence: TGTGCCAGCAGCCAAGATGTCTCAGGACTAGCGGGGGGGCTCGAGTATTTT.